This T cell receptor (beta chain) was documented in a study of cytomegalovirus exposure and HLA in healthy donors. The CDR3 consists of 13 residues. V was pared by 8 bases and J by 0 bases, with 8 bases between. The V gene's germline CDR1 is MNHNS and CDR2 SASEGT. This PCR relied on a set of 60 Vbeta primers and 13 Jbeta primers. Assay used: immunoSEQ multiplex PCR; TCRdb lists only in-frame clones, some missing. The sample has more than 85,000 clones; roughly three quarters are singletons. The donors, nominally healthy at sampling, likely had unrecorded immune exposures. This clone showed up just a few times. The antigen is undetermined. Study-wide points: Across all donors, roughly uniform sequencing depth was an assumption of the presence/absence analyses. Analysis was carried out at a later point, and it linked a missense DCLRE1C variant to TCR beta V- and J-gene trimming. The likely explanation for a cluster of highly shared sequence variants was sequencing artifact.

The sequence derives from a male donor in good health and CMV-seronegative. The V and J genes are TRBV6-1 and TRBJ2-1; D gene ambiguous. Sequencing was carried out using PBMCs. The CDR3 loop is CASRSLSYNEQFF. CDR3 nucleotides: TGTGCCAGCCGGTCGCTCTCCTACAATGAGCAGTTCTTC.